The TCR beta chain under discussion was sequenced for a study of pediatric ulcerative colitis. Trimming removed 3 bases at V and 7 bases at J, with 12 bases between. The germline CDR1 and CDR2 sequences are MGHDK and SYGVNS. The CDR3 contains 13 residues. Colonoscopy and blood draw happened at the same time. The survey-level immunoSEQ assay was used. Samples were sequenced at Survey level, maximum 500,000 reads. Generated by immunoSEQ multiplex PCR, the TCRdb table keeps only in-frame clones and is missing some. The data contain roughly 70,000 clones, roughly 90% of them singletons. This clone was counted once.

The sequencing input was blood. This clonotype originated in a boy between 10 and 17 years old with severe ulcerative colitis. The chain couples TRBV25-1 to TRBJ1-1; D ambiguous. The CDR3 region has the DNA TGTGCCAGCAGTGATCGCGGGTACGGTGAAGCTTTCTTT. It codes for CASSDRGYGEAFF.